One and the same sample provided the 5 T cell receptor beta chains below, sequenced in a study of cytomegalovirus exposure and HLA in healthy donors. The PCR had 60 Vbeta and 13 Jbeta primers. Repertoires were generated with immunoSEQ multiplex PCR, while TCRdb's copy carries only in-frame clones and drops some. The profile shows 150,000 to 200,000 clones, approximately 84% of them singletons. The specimen sequenced was PBMCs. The receptors stem from a boy aged 10-17 years in good health and CMV-seronegative.

This clone was found a few times. This chain joins TRBV9 and TRBJ1-2; D unresolved. Germline V CDR1 and CDR2: SGDLS, YYNGEE. Trimming cost V 0 bases and J 2 bases, with 11 bases left between them. The CDR3 covers 15 residues. The DNA for the CDR3 is TGTGCCAGCAGCGTAGGAGGCTACGGCAACTATGGCTACACCTTC. Translated: CASSVGGYGNYGYTF.

This clone has a single count. The V gene is TRBV10-2, the J gene TRBJ1-2; D gene unclear. This CDR3 is 15 amino acids long. The germline gives CDR1 WSHSY, CDR2 SAAADI. V shed 6 bases and J shed 4 bases, with 18 bases lying between them. The CDR3 is CASSPAAAHSYGYTF. For the CDR3, the DNA is TGCGCCAGCAGCCCTGCGGCAGCCCATTCCTATGGCTACACCTTC.

The rearrangement joins TRBV9 to TRBJ2-5, with D tentatively TRBD2 (6 bases). From germline, CDR1 is SGDLS and CDR2 YYNGEE. The CDR3 runs 15 residues. Trimming removed 4 bases from V and 3 bases from J, with 16 bases in between. The CDR3 DNA reads TGTGCCAGCAGCCTCACCCGGAGGGCGAAAGAGACCCAGTACTTC. Translating gives CASSLTRRAKETQYF.

The chain combines TRBV10-1 with TRBJ1-3; possibly TRBD1 for D (6 bases). CDR1 and CDR2 (germline): WNHNN, SYGVQD (reference sequence). CDR3 length: 15 amino acids. The V end lost 5 bases, the J end lost 0 bases, and 11 bases lay between the germline ends. The CDR3 coding sequence is TGCGCCAGCAGTCCAAAGACAGGCTCTGGAAACACCATATATTTT. Residues: CASSPKTGSGNTIYF.

The rearrangement links TRBV21-1 to TRBJ2-7; the D call in the table, TRBD1, was not verified against the DNA. TRBV21-1 is assigned pseudogene status. The CDR3 totals 14 residues. The CDR3 DNA reads as TGTGCCAGCAGCGACAGGCTCCGCTCCTACGAGCAGTACTTC. Amino acid sequence: CASSDRLRSYEQYF.